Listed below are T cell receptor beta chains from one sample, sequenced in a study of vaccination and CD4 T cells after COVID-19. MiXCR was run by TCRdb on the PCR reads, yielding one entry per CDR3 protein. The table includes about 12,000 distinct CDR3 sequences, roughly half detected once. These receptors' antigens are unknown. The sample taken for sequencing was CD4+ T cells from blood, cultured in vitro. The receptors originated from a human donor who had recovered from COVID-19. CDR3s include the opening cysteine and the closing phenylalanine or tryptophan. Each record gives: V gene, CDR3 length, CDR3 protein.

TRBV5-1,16,CASSVGQGGRNTEAFF
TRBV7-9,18,CASSSSLGWEGETDTQYF
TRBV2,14,CASREDLSSRGYTF
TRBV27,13,CARIQTNTGELFF
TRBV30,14,CAWSAGQSFYEQYF
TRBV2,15,CASRIGTGRSYEQYF
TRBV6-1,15,CASDKFGTSLYEQYF
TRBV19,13,CASSGVAGLGYTF
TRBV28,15,CASSSNRQYNSPLHF
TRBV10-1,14,CASSEGHKRYEQYF
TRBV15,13,CATRRDGIYEQYF
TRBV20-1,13,CSGIIGINQPQHF
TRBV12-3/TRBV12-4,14,CASSDRESYNEQFF
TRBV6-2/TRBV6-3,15,CASSWGTDSNQPQHF
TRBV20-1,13,CSAREQGEREQYF
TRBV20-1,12,CSVGRLNQPQHF